Given below is one T cell receptor beta chain in context. The data derive from a study of shared clonotypes between healthy human individuals. Naive CD8 cells lacked CD45RO, underwent positive selection for CCR7 and left out terminally differentiated effector memory CD45RA+ cells. TCRdb keeps only in-frame clones here, not all; method: immunoSEQ multiplex PCR. The sample carries about 820,000 clones, around 92% recorded once. Germline V lookup: CDR1 MNHEY, CDR2 SMNVEV (reference sequence). The CDR3 spans 16 residues. The J segment lost 6 bases and the V segment lost 5 bases, leaving 11 bases of the junction unmatched.

What was sequenced was naive CD8+ T cells sorted from blood. The source of this sequence is a man between 25 and 39 years old in good health. J is TRBJ2-3 and V is TRBV27; 10 bases fit TRBD2. The CDR3 protein is CASSGRLAGGRDTQYF. CDR3 nucleotides: TGTGCCAGCAGTGGCCGTTTAGCGGGGGGACGTGATACGCAGTATTTT.